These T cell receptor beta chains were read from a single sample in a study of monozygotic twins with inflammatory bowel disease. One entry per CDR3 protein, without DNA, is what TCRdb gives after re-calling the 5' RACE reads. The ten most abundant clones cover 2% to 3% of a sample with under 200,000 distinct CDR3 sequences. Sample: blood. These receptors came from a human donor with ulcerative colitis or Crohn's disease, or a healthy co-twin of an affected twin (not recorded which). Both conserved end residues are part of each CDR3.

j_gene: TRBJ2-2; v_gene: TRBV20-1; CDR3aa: CSASRGPGLGDTGELFF
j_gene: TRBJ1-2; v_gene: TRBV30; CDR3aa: CAWTSINNYGYTF
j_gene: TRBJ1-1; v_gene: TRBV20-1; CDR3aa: CSARDLEGDTEAFF
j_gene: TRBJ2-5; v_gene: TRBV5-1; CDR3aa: CASSLAFAGQWQETQYF
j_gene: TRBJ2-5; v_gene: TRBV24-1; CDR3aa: CATSGLAGEETQYF
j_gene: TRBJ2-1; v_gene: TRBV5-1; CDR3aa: CASSLDPQWMYNEQFF
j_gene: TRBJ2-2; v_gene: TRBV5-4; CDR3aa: CASSLGRFGPTGELFF
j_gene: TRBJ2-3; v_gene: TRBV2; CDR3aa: CASSFPLAGTNTDTQYF
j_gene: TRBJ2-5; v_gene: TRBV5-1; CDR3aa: CASSFGQPQETQYF
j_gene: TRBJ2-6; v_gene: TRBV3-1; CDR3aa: CASSPLGSAGANVLTF